Below are 3 T cell receptor beta chains sequenced from a single sample in a study of vaccination effects on CD4 cells after COVID-19. These TCRs' antigens remain unknown. Sequencing used immunoSEQ multiplex PCR; TCRdb keeps in-frame clones, though not all of them. This sample has over 7,500 clones, with approximately 74% found just once. ViraFEST assay sequencing came after antigen-specific CD4+ T cells were expanded with viral peptide pools. CD4+ T cell isolation took place after about 11 days of culture. Sequenced material: CD4+ T cells from PBMCs cultured with HCoV-229E spike peptides, taken before COVID-19 vaccination. Every receptor here comes from a human donor who received a COVID-19 vaccine.

This rearrangement joins TRBV18 to TRBJ2-2, with no clear D. V was pared by 2 bases and J by 0 bases, with 10 bases between. The CDR3 contains 16 residues. Per the germline V gene, CDR1 is KGHSH and CDR2 is LQKENI. DNA of the CDR3: TGTGCCAGCTCACCAGTACGGACGGCGAACACCGGGGAGCTGTTTTTT. This encodes CASSPVRTANTGELFF.

J is TRBJ1-2 and V is TRBV5-5; unclear D gene. The germline V gene encodes CDR1 SGHKS and CDR2 YYEKEE (reference sequence). This CDR3 has 14 amino acids. Trimming removed 4 bases from V and 2 bases from J, with 12 bases in between. The CDR3 sequence: CASSPGRANYGYTF. The CDR3 coding sequence is TGTGCCAGCAGCCCCGGTAGAGCCAACTATGGCTACACCTTC.

This sequence joins TRBV7-9 and TRBJ2-7; D remains unclear. The CDR3 is 12 residues long. Per germline, CDR1 SEHNR and CDR2 FQNEAQ (reference sequence). The V gene lost 2 bases and the J gene lost 3 bases, with 5 bases spanning the gap. CDR3 sequence reads: CASSLNGYEQYF. The CDR3 region has the DNA TGTGCCAGCAGCTTAAACGGCTACGAGCAGTACTTC.